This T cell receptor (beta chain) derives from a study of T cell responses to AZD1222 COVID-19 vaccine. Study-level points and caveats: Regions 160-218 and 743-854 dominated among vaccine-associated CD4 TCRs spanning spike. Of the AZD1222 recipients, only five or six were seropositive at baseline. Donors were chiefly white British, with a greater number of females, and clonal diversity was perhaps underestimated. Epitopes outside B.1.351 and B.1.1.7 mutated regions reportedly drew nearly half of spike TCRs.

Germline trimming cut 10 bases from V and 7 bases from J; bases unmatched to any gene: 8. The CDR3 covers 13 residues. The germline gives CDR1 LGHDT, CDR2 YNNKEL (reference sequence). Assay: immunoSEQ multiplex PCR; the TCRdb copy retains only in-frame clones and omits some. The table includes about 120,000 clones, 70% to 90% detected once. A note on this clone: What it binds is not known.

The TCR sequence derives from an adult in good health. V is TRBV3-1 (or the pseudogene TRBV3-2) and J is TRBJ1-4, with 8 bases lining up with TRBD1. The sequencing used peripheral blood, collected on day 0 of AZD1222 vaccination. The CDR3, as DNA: TGTGCCACCGCTGACAGGGGATCTGAAAAACTGTTTTTT. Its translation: CATADRGSEKLFF.